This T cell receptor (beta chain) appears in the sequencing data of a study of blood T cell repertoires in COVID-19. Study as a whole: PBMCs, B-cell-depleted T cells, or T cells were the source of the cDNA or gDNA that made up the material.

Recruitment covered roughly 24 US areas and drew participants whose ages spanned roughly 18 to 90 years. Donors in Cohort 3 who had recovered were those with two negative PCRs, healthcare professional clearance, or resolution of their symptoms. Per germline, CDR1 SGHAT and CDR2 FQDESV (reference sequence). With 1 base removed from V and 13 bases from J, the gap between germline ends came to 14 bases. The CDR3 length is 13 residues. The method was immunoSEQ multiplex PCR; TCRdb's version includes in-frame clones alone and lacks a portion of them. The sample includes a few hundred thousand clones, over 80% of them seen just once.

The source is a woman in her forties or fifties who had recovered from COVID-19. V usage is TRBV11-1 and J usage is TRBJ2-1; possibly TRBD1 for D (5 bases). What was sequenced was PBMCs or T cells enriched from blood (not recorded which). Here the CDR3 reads CASSLGFRQNQFF. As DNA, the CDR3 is TGTGCCAGCAGCTTAGGTTTTAGACAGAACCAGTTCTTC.